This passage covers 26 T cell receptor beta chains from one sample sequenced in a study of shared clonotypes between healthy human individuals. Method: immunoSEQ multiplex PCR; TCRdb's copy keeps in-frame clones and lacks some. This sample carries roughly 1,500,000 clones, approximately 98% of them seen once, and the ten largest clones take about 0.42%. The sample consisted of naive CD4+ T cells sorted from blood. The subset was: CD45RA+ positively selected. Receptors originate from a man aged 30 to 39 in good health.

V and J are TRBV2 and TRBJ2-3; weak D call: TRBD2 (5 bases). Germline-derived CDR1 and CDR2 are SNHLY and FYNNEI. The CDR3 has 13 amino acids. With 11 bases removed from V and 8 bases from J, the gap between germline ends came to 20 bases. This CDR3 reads CAGMWTSSGTQYF. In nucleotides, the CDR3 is TGTGCCGGCATGTGGACTTCCTCAGGTACGCAGTATTTT. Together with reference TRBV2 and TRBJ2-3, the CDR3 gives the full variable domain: EPEVTQTPSHQVTQMGQEVILRCVPISNHLYFYWYRQILGQKVEFLVSFYNNEISEKSEIFDDQFSVERPDGSNFTLKIRSTKLEDSAMYFCAGMWTSSGTQYFGPGTRLTVL.

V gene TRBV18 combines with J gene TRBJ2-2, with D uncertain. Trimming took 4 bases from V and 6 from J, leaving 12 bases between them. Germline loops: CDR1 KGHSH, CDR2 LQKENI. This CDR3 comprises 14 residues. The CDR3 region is CASSLDLSPGELFF. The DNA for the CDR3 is TGTGCCAGCTCACTCGACCTGAGCCCCGGGGAGCTGTTTTTT.

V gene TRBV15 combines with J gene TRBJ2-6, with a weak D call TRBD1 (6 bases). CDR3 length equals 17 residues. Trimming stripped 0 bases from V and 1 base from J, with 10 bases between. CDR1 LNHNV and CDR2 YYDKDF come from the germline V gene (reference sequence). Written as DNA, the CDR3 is TGTGCCACCAGCAGAGAGGCAGGGGTATCTGGGGCCAACGTCCTGACTTTC. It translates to CATSREAGVSGANVLTF. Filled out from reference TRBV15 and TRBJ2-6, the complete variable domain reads DAMVIQNPRYQVTQFGKPVTLSCSQTLNHNVMYWYQQKSSQAPKLLFHYYDKDFNNEADTPDNFQSRRPNTSFCFLDIRSPGLGDTAMYLCATSREAGVSGANVLTFGAGSRLTVL.

CDR3 sequence: CASSQAAVVIGNQPQHF. Here the CDR3 DNA reads TGCGCCAGCAGCCAAGCCGCCGTCGTGATCGGCAATCAGCCCCAGCATTTT. The V and J genes are TRBV4-1 and TRBJ1-5; D gene uncertain. Germline CDR1 is MGHRA and CDR2 is YSYEKL. Trimming removed 1 base from V and 2 bases from J, with 15 bases in between. This CDR3 comprises 17 residues.

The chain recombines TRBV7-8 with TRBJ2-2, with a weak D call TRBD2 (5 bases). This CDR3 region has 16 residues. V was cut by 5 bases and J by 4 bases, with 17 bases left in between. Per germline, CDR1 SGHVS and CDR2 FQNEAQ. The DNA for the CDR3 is TGTGCCAGCAGCCCGAGACTATTCACTCCCACCGGGGAGCTGTTTTTT. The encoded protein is CASSPRLFTPTGELFF.

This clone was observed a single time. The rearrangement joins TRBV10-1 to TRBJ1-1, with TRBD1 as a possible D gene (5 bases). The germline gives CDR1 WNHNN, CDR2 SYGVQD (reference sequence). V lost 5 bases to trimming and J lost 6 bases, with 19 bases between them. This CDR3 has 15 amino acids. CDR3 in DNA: TGCGCCAGCAGTCCCTCGCAGGGTACGAGGGCTGAAGCTTTCTTT. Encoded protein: CASSPSQGTRAEAFF.

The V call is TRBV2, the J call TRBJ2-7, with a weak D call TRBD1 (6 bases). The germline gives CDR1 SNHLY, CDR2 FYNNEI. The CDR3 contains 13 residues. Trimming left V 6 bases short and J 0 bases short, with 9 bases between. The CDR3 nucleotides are TGTGCCAGCAGCCGGACAGCCTCCTACGAGCAGTACTTC. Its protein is CASSRTASYEQYF.

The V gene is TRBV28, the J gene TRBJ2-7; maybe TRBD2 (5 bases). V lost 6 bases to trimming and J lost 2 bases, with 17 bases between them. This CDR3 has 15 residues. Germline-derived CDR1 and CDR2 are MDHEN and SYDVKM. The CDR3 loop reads CASSLAGSRTYEQYF. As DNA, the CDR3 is TGTGCCAGCAGCCTAGCCGGTAGCCGGACCTACGAGCAGTACTTC.

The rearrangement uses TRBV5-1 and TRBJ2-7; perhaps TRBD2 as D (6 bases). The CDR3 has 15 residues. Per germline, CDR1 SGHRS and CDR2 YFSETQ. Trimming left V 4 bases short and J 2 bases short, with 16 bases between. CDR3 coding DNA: TGCGCCAGCAGCGAGGGACTTTCTGCAACCTACGAGCAGTACTTC. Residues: CASSEGLSATYEQYF.

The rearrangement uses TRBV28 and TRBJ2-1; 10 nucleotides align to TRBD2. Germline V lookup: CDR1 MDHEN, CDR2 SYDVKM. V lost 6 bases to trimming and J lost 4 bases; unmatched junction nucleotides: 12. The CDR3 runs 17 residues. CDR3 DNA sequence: TGTGCCAGCAGGGGGGTGACTAGCGGGTATGGATACAATGAGCAGTTCTTC. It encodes CASRGVTSGYGYNEQFF.

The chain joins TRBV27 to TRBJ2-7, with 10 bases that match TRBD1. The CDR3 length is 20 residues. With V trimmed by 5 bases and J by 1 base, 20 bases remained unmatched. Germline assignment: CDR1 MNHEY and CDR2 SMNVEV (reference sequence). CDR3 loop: CASSHAFGVAGTGESYEQYF. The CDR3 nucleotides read TGTGCCAGCAGTCACGCCTTTGGGGTAGCGGGGACAGGGGAATCCTACGAGCAGTACTTC.

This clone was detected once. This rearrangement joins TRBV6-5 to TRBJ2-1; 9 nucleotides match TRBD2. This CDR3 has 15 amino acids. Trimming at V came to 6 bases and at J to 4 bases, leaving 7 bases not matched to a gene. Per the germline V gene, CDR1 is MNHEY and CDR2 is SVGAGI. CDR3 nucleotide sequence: TGTGCCAGCAGGCCGACTAGCGGAGCATACAATGAGCAGTTCTTC. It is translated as CASRPTSGAYNEQFF.

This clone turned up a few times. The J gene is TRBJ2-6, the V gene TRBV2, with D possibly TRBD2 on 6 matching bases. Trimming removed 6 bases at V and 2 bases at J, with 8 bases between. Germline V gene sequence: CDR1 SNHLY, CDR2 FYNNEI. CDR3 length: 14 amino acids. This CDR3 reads CASSREAGANVLTF. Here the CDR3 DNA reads TGTGCCAGCAGCAGGGAGGCTGGGGCCAACGTCCTGACTTTC.

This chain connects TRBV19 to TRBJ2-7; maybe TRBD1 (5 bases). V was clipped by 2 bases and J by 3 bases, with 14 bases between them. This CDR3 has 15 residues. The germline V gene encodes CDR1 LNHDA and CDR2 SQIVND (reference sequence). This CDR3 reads CASSIRLQANYEQYF. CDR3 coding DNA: TGTGCCAGTAGTATAAGATTACAGGCGAACTACGAGCAGTACTTC.

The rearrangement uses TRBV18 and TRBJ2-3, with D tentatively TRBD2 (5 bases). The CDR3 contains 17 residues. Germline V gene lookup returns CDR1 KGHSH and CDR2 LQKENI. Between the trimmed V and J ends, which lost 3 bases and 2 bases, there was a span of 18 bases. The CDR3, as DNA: TGTGCCAGCTCACCCACGTCGGTCCGGGGAGACACAGATACGCAGTATTTT. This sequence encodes CASSPTSVRGDTDTQYF.

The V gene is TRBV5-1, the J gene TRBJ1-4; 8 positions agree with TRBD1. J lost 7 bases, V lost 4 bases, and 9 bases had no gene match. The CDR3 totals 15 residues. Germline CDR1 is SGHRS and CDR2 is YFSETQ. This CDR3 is CASSPRTGISEKLFF. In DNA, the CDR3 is TGCGCCAGCAGCCCCAGGACAGGGATCAGTGAAAAACTGTTTTTT.

CDR3 in amino acids: CASSVRTSGSHEQFF. The CDR3 region has the DNA TGTGCCAGCAGCGTCAGGACTAGTGGCTCACATGAGCAGTTCTTC. This chain links TRBV9 with TRBJ2-1; 7 nucleotides line up with TRBD2. Germline CDR1 is SGDLS and CDR2 is YYNGEE. V was clipped by 2 bases and J by 8 bases; unmatched bases: 10. The CDR3 extends over 15 amino acids.

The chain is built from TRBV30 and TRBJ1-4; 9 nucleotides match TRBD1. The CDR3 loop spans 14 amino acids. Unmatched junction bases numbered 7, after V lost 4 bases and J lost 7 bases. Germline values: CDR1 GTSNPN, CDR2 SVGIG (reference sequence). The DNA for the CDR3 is TGTGCCTGGACCCTGGGACAGGGAACTGAAAAACTGTTTTTT. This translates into CAWTLGQGTEKLFF.

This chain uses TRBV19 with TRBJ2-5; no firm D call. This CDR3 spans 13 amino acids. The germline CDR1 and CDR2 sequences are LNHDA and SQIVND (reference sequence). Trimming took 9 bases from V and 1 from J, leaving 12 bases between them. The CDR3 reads CAREYGSQETQYF. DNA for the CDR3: TGTGCCAGGGAGTACGGGTCCCAAGAGACCCAGTACTTC.

The CDR3 here is CAWSVVKWNEKLFF. The DNA of the CDR3 is TGTGCCTGGAGTGTGGTAAAGTGGAATGAAAAACTGTTTTTT. The chain has TRBV30 and TRBJ1-4, with D unresolved. The V gene's germline CDR1 is GTSNPN and CDR2 SVGIG (reference sequence). Trimming took off 0 bases at V and 5 bases at J, with 10 bases between the two ends. The CDR3 consists of 14 residues.

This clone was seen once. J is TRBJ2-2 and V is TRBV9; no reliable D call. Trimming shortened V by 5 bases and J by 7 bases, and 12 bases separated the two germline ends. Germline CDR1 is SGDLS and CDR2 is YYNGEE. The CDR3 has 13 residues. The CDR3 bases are TGTGCCAGCAGTTCCGATCCCGTCGGGGAGCTGTTTTTT. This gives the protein CASSSDPVGELFF.

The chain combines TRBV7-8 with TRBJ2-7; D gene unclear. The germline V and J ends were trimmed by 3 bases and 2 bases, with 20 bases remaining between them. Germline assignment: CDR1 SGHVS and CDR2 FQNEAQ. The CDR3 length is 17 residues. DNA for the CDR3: TGTGCCAGCAGCTTTAGTGTTGCCGTTCTCCGTACCTACGAGCAGTACTTC. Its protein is CASSFSVAVLRTYEQYF. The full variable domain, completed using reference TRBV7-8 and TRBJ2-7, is GAGVSQSPRYKVAKRGQDVALRCDPISGHVSLFWYQQALGQGPEFLTYFQNEAQLDKSGLPSDRFFAERPEGSVSTLKIQRTQQEDSAVYLCASSFSVAVLRTYEQYFGPGTRLTVT.

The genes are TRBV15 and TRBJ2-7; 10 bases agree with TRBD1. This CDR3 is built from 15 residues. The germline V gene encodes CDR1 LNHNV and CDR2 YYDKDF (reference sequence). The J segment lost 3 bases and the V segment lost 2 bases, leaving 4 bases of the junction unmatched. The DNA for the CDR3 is TGTGCCACCAGCAGATTTGGGACAGGGGACTACGAGCAGTACTTC. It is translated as CATSRFGTGDYEQYF. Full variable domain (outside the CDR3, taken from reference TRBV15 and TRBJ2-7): DAMVIQNPRYQVTQFGKPVTLSCSQTLNHNVMYWYQQKSSQAPKLLFHYYDKDFNNEADTPDNFQSRRPNTSFCFLDIRSPGLGDTAMYLCATSRFGTGDYEQYFGPGTRLTVT.

The CDR3 loop is CASRQSGRFNEKLFF. The CDR3 coding sequence is TGTGCCAGCAGACAAAGCGGGAGATTTAATGAAAAACTGTTTTTT. The rearrangement uses TRBV6-5 and TRBJ1-4, with D hard to call. V lost 6 bases to trimming and J lost 4 bases, with 15 bases between them. The CDR3 totals 15 residues. Germline assignment: CDR1 MNHEY and CDR2 SVGAGI.

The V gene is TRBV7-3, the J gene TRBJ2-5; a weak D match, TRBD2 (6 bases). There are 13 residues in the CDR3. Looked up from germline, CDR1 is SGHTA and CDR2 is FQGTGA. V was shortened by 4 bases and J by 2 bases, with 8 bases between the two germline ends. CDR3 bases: TGTGCCAGCAGCTCCGGGACTCAAGAGACCCAGTACTTC. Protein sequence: CASSSGTQETQYF.

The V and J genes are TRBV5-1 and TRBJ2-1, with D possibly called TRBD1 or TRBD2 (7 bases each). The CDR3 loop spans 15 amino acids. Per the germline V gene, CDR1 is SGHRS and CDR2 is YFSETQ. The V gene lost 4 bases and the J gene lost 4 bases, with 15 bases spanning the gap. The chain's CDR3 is CASSAGDSLYNEQFF. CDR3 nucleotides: TGCGCCAGCAGCGCGGGGGACAGCCTATACAATGAGCAGTTCTTC.